The text below deals with one T cell receptor (beta chain). In the authors' workflow: Nucleated cell number was recorded as an estimate derived from reference gene primer amplification. This table comes from immunoSEQ multiplex PCR, and its TCRdb copy is limited to in-frame clones, with some not included. That table furnishes V, J and clone size, whereas the DNA furnished D and trimming. Of around 150,000 clones listed, about 80% were seen once; the top ten hold more than 3%. The data originate from a study of blood T cell repertoires in COVID-19. Germline V lookup: CDR1 SGDLS, CDR2 YYNGEE. The CDR3 has 16 amino acids. V gave up 0 bases and J gave up 2 bases, with 14 bases separating them. Participants' reported clinical history set cohort assignment. Before being deemed recovered, Cohort 3 donors had two negative PCRs, clearance, or symptom resolution.

What was sequenced was PBMCs or T cells enriched from blood (not recorded which). This receptor was identified in a woman in her fifties or sixties who had recovered from COVID-19. The genes are TRBV9 and TRBJ1-2; D is possibly TRBD1 (5 bases). The CDR3 DNA follows: TGTGCCAGCAGCGTAGATGCCGGGGGGGAAAACTATGGCTACACCTTC. It yields the protein CASSVDAGGENYGYTF. The entire variable domain, with the rest obtained from reference TRBV9 and TRBJ1-2, is as follows: DSGVTQTPKHLITATGQRVTLRCSPRSGDLSVYWYQQSLDQGLQFLIQYYNGEERAKGNILERFSAQQFPDLHSELNLSSLELGDSALYFCASSVDAGGENYGYTFGSGTRLTVV.